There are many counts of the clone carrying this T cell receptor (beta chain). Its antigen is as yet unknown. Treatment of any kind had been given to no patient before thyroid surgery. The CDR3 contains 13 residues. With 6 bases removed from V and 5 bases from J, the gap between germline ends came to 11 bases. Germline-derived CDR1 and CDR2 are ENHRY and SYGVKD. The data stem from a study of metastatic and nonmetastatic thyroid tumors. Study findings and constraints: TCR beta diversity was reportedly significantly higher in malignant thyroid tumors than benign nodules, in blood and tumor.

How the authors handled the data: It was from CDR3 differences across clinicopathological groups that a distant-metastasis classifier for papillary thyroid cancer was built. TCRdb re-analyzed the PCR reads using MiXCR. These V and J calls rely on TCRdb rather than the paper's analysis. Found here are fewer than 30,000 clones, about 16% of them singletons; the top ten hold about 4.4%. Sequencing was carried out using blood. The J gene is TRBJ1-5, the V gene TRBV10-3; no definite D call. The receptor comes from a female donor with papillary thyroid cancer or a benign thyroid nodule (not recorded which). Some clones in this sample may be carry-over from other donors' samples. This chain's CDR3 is CAISTDWDQPQHF. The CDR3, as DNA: TGTGCCATCAGCACGGACTGGGATCAGCCCCAGCATTTT.